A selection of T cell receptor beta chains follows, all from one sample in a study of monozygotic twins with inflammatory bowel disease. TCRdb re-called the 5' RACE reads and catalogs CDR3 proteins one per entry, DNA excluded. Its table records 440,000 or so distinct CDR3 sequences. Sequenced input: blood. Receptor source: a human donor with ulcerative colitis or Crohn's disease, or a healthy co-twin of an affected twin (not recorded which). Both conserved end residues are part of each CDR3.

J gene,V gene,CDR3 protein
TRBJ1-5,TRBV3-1,CASSQYSWDGPQHF
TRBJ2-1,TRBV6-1,CASTEHWTSGRGNEQIF
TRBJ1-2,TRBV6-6,CASLAREGDGYTF
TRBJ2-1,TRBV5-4,CASSFMGGRDEQFF
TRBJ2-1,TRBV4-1,CASSQVLSLSEQFF
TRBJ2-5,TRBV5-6,CASSTIQGIMRETQYF
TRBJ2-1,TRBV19,CASRFGSSYNEQFF
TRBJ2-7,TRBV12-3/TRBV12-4,CASSKGGQYYEQYF
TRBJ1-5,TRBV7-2,CASSLWYRFDQPQHF
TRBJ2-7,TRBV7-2,CASSLRAEGSTEQYF
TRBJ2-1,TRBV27,CASSSFRGQNEQFF
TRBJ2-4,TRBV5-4,CASDPSPGRDKNIQYF
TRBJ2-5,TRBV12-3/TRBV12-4,CASTLSGVETQYF
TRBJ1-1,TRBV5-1,CASSLLGDEDFF
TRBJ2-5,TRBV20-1,CSARDPADWGETQYF
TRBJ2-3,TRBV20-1,CSAQTSGRADTQYF
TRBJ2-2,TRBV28,CASSFGAANTGELFF
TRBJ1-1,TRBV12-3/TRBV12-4,CASRTFIENTEAFF
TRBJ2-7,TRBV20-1,CSASTGQSEQYF
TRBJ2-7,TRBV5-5,CASRTQDGYEQYF
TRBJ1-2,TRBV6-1,CASSEDRVSGYTF
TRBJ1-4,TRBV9,CASSVTGRKQLDEKLFF